This passage covers 8 T cell receptor beta chains from one sample sequenced in a study of blood T cells in healthy people across ages. Alongside a J-beta primer mix, a sample-barcoded 5' primer served in a second PCR lasting about 7 to 11 cycles. TCRdb ran MiXCR on the 5' RACE reads and lists one entry per CDR3 protein. The sample includes more than 500,000 distinct CDR3 sequences, about 28% of them seen just once. A further study also used this sample, focusing on T cells of mothers and their children.

Specimen: blood. Receptors originate from a boy aged 2-9 years in good health.

There are many counts of this clonotype. The gene calls are TRBV25-1 and TRBJ2-5; TRBD2 matches 7 bases. CDR1 is MGHDK and CDR2 is SYGVNS in the germline V gene. This CDR3 region has 18 residues. V was pared by 6 bases and J by 6 bases, with 22 bases of the junction left unmatched. The CDR3 region has the DNA TGTGCCAGCAGAGAGGGGCGGACACTCCCGGGGGGAGGACAGACCCAGTACTTC. Translating gives CASREGRTLPGGGQTQYF.

The DNA for the CDR3 is TGTGCCAGCAGCTTACCAGCGGGAGTTGAGGATGAGCAGTTCTTC. Protein sequence: CASSLPAGVEDEQFF. V gene TRBV5-5 combines with J gene TRBJ2-5, with 8 bases lining up with TRBD2. The DNA end is more similar to TRBJ2-1, so the J call may be wrong. CDR3 length: 15 amino acids. Germline CDR1 reads SGHKS; CDR2 reads YYEKEE (reference sequence).

Here the CDR3 DNA reads TGTGCCAGCAGCTTAAGGAGGAGGAATGAGCAGTTCTTC. It encodes CASSLRRRNEQFF. This chain uses TRBV7-8 with TRBJ2-5; possible D gene TRBD2, 5 bases. The tail of the sequence fits TRBJ2-1 better, so the J call may be wrong. The CDR3 runs to 13 residues. CDR1 is SGHVS, CDR2 FQNEAQ, per germline.

The rearrangement uses TRBV5-5 and TRBJ1-2; TRBD1 is a possible D gene (5 bases). This CDR3 has 13 amino acids. The germline gives CDR1 SGHKS, CDR2 YYEKEE (reference sequence). Deletions cut 4 bases from V and 8 bases from J, with 15 bases between. CDR3 sequence (DNA): TGTGCCAGCAGCCCAGAGGTCCAGGGCGGCTACACCTTC. It translates to CASSPEVQGGYTF.

This sequence joins TRBV15 and TRBJ2-3; D unclear. The V gene's germline CDR1 is LNHNV and CDR2 YYDKDF (reference sequence). The CDR3 covers 12 residues. V lost 3 bases and J lost 3, with 4 bases in between. The CDR3 DNA sequence: TGTGCCACCAGCAGGGCAACAGATACGCAGTATTTT. Translating gives CATSRATDTQYF.

This chain joins TRBV12-3 or TRBV12-4 and TRBJ1-6; 7 bases match TRBD1. The CDR3 totals 18 residues. V gave up 5 bases and J gave up 0 bases; unmatched junction bases: 10. CDR3 protein: CASSGDPQGSSYNSPLHF. The CDR3 region has the DNA TGTGCCAGCAGTGGGGATCCACAGGGGAGCTCCTATAATTCACCCCTCCACTTT.

This sequence joins TRBV6-2 or TRBV6-3 and TRBJ2-5; D is ambiguous. The CDR3 covers 13 residues. Germline CDR1 and CDR2: MNHEY and SVGEGT. Between the trimmed V and J ends, which lost 6 bases and 9 bases, there was a span of 17 bases. The CDR3 bases are TGTGCCAGCAGCATCACGGCCGAGGATGCCCAGTACTTC. It is translated as CASSITAEDAQYF.

This clonotype has only a few counts. CDR3 sequence: CASREGSYQETQYF. The CDR3 DNA is TGTGCCAGCCGGGAGGGGAGTTACCAAGAGACCCAGTACTTC. This chain joins TRBV11-2 and TRBJ2-5; the match to TRBD2 covers 8 bases. With V trimmed by 8 bases and J by 0 bases, 5 bases remained unmatched. Per the germline V gene, CDR1 is SGHAT and CDR2 is FQNNGV. This CDR3 is built from 14 residues.